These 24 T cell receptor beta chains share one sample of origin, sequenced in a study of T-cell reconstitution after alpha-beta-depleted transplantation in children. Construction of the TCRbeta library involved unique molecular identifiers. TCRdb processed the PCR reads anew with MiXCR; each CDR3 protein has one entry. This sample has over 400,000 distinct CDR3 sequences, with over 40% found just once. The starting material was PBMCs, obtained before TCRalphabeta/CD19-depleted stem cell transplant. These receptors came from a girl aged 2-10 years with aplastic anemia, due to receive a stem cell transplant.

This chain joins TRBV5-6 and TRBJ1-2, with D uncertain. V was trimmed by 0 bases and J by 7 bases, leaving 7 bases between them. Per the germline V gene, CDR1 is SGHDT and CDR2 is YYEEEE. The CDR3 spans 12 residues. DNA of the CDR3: TGTGCCAGCAGCTTGGCGTCAGTTGGCTACACCTTC. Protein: CASSLASVGYTF.

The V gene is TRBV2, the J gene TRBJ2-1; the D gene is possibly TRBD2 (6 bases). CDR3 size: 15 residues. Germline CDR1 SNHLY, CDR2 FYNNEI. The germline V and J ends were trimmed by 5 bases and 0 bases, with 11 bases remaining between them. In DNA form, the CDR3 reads TGTGCCAGCAGTAATAGCGGCAGCTCCTACAATGAGCAGTTCTTC. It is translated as CASSNSGSSYNEQFF.

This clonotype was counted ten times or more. The CDR3 DNA sequence: TGTGCCAGCAGCCGAGAGGCCGTGCAGTACTTC. Translated, it gives CASSREAVQYF. The V and J genes are TRBV28 and TRBJ2-7; D gene ambiguous. The CDR3 is 11 residues long. The V and J ends lost 6 bases and 9 bases respectively, with 12 bases between them. Germline loops: CDR1 MDHEN, CDR2 SYDVKM.

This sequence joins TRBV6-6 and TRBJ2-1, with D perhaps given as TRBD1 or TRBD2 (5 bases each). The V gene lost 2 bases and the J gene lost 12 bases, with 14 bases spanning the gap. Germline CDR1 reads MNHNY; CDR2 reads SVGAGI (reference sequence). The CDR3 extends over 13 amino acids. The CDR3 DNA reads TGTGCCAGCAGTTACCCCCAGCGAGGGGTGCAGTTCTTC. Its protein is CASSYPQRGVQFF.

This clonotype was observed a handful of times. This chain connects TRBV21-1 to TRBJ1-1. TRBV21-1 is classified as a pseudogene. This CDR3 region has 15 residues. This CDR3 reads CASSTFSGGRTEAFF. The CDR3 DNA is TGTGCCAGCAGCACCTTCTCGGGGGGGAGGACTGAAGCTTTCTTT.

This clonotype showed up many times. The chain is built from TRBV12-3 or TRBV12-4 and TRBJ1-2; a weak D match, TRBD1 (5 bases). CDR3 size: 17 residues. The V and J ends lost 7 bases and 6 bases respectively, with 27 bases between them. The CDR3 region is CASTSSDSSGWGNGYTF. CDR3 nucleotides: TGTGCCAGCACCTCTAGTGACAGCAGCGGGTGGGGGAATGGCTACACCTTC.

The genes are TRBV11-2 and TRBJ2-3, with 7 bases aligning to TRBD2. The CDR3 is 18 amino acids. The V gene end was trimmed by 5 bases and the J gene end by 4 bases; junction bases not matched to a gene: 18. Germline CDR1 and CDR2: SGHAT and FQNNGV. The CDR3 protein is CASSRSGERGGGPDTQYF. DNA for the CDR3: TGTGCCAGCAGCCGAAGCGGGGAGAGGGGAGGTGGACCAGATACGCAGTATTTT.

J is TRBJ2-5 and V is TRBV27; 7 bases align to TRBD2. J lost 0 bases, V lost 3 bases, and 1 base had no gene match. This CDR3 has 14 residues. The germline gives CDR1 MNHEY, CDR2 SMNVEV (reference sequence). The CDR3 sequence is CASSLTSNQETQYF. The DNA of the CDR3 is TGTGCCAGCAGTTTGACTAGCAACCAAGAGACCCAGTACTTC.

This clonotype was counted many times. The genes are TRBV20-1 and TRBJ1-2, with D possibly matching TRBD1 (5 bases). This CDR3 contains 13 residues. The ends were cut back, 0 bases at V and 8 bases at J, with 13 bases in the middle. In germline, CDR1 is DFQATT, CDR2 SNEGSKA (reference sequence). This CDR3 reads CSARDPRWGGYTF. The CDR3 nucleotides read TGCAGTGCTAGAGATCCTCGGTGGGGCGGCTACACCTTC.

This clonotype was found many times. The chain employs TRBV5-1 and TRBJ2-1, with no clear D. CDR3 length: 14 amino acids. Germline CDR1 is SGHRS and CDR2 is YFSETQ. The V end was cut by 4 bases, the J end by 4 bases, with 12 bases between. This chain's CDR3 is CASSGGVGYNEQFF. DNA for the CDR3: TGCGCCAGCAGCGGCGGAGTTGGGTACAATGAGCAGTTCTTC. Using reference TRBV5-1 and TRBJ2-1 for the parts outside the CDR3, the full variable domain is KAGVTQTPRYLIKTRGQQVTLSCSPISGHRSVSWYQQTPGQGLQFLFEYFSETQRNKGNFPGRFSGRQFSNSRSEMNVSTLELGDSALYLCASSGGVGYNEQFFGPGTRLTVL.

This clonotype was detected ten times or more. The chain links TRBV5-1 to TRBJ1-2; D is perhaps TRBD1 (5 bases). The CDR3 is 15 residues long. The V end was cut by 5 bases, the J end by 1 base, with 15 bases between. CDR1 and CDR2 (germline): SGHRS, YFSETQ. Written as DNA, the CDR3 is TGCGCCAGCAGTTCCGGGACCCTCCGTAACTATGGCTACACCTTC. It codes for CASSSGTLRNYGYTF.

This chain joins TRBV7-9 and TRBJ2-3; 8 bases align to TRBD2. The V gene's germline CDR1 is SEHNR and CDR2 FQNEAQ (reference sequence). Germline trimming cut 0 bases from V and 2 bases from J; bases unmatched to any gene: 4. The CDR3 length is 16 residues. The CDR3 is CASSLAVTSDTDTQYF. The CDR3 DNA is TGTGCCAGCAGCTTAGCTGTGACTAGCGACACAGATACGCAGTATTTT.

In nucleotides, the CDR3 is TGTGCCAGCAGTTTAGCGAGCGCGGGGGGCGGGGAGCTGTTTTTT. This encodes CASSLASAGGGELFF. V gene TRBV28 combines with J gene TRBJ2-2, with 8 positions matching TRBD2. The V gene's germline CDR1 is MDHEN and CDR2 SYDVKM. V trimming: 2 bases; J trimming: 7 bases; junction bases outside the gene matches: 6. The CDR3 is made up of 15 amino acids.

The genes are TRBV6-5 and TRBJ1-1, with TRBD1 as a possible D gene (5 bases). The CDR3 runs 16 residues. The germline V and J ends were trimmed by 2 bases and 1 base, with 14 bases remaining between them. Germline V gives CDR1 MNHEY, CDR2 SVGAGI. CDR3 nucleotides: TGTGCCAGCAGTTACCCGCTGGGGGATGCGAACACTGAAGCTTTCTTT. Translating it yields CASSYPLGDANTEAFF.

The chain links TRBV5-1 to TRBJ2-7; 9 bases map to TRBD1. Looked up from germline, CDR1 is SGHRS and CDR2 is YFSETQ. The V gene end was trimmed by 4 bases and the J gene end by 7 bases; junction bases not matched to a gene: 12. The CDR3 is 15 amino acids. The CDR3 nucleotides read TGCGCCAGCAGCCTCCTCGGGACAGGGATGGATGAGCAGTACTTC. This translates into CASSLLGTGMDEQYF.

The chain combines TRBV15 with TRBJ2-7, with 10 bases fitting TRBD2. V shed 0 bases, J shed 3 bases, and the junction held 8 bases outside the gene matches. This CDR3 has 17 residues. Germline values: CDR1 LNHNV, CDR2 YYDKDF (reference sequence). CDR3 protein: CATSRERSSGSSYEQYF. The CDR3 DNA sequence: TGTGCCACCAGCAGAGAACGATCTAGCGGGAGCAGCTACGAGCAGTACTTC.

CDR3 DNA sequence: TGCAGTGCCTCGGACAGGGGGGCTGGGGCCAACGTCCTGACTTTC. Amino acid sequence: CSASDRGAGANVLTF. The chain employs TRBV20-1 and TRBJ2-6, with 10 bases that match TRBD1. The J segment lost 2 bases and the V segment lost 6 bases, leaving 4 bases of the junction unmatched. Germline values: CDR1 DFQATT, CDR2 SNEGSKA (reference sequence). The CDR3 has 15 amino acids.

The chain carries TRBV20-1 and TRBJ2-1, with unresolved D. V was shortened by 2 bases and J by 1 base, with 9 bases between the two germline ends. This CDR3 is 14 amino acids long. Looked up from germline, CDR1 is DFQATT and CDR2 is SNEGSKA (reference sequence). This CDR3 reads CSARSPDSYNEQFF. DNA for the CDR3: TGCAGTGCTAGATCGCCTGATTCCTACAATGAGCAGTTCTTC.

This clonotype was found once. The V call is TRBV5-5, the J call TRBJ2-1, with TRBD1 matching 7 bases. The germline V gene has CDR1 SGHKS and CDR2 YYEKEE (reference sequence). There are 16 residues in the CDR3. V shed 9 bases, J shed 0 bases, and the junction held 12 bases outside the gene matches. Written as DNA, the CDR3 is TGTGCCAACTCCTTTGGACAGGCTAGCTCCTACAATGAGCAGTTCTTC. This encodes CANSFGQASSYNEQFF.

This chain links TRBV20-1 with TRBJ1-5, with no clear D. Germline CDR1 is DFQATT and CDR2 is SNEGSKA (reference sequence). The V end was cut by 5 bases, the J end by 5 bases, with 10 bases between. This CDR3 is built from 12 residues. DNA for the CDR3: TGCAGTGCTGAATCAGGTTATCAGCCCCAGCATTTT. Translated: CSAESGYQPQHF.

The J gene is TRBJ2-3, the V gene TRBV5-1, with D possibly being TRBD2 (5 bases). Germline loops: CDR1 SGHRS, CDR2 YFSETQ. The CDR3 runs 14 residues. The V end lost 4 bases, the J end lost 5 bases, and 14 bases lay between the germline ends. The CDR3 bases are TGCGCCAGCAGCCAGAGTGGGAGTATAGATACGCAGTATTTT. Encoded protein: CASSQSGSIDTQYF. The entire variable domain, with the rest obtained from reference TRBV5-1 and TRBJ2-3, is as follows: KAGVTQTPRYLIKTRGQQVTLSCSPISGHRSVSWYQQTPGQGLQFLFEYFSETQRNKGNFPGRFSGRQFSNSRSEMNVSTLELGDSALYLCASSQSGSIDTQYFGPGTRLTVL.

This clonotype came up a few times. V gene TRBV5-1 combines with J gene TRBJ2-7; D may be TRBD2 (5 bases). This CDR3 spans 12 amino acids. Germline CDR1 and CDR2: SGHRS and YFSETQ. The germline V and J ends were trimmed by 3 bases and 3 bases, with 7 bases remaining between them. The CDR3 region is CASSSDFYEQYF. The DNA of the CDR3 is TGCGCCAGCAGCTCGGACTTCTACGAGCAGTACTTC.

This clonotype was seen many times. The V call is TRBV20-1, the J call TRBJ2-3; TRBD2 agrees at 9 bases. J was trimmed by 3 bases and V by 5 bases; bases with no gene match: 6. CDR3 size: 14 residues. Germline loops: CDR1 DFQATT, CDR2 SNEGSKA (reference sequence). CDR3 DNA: TGCAGTGCTGCGGCTAGCGGGACTACAGATACGCAGTATTTT. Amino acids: CSAAASGTTDTQYF.

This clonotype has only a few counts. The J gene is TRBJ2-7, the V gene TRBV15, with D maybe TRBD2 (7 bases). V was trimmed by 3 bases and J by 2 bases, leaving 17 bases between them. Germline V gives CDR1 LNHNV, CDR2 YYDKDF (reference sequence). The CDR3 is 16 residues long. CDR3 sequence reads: CATSSRTGGQAYEQYF. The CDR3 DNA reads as TGTGCCACCAGCAGCCGGACGGGGGGCCAAGCCTACGAGCAGTACTTC.